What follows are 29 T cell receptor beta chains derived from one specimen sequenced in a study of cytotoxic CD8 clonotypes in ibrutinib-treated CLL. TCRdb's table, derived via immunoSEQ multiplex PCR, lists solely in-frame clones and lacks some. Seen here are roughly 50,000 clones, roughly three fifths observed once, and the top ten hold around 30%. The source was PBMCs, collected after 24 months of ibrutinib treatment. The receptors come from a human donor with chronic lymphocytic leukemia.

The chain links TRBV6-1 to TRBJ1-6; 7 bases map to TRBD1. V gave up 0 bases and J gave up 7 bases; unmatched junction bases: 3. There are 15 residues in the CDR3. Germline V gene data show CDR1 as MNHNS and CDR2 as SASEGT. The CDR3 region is CASSEAIRGNSPLHF. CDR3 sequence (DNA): TGTGCCAGCAGTGAAGCAATCAGGGGGAATTCACCCCTCCACTTT.

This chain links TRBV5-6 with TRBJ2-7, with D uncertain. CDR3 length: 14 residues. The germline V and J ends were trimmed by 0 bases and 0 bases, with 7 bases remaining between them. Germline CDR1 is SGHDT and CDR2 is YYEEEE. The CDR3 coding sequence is TGTGCCAGCAGCTTGGATCCGAGCTCCTACGAGCAGTACTTC. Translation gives CASSLDPSSYEQYF. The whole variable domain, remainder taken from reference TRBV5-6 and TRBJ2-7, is DAGVTQSPTHLIKTRGQQVTLRCSPKSGHDTVSWYQQALGQGPQFIFQYYEEEERQRGNFPDRFSGHQFPNYSSELNVNALLLGDSALYLCASSLDPSSYEQYFGPGTRLTVT.

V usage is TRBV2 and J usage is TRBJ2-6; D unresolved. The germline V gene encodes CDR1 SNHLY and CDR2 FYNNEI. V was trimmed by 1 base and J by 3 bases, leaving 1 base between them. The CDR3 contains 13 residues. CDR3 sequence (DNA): TGTGCCAGCAGTGAAGGTGGGGCCAACGTCCTGACTTTC. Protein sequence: CASSEGGANVLTF.

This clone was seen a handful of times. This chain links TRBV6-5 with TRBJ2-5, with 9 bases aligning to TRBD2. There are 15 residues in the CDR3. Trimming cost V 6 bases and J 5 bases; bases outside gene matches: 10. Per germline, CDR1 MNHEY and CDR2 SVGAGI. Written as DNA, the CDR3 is TGTGCCAGCAGCCAGGGCGGGGGGGCCTTCGAGACCCAGTACTTC. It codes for CASSQGGGAFETQYF.

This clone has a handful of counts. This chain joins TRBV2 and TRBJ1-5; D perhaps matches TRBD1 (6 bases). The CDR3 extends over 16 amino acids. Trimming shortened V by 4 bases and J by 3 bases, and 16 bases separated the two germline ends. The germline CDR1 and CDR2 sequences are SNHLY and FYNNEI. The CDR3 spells CASSGGGLSNNQPQHF. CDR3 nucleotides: TGTGCCAGCAGTGGAGGGGGACTGTCTAACAATCAGCCCCAGCATTTT.

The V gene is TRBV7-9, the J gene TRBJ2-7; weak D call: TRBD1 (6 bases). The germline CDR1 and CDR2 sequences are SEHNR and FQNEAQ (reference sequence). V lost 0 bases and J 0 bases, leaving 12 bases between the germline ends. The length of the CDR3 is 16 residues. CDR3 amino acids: CASSLAPDSLSYEQYF. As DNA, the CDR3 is TGTGCCAGCAGCTTAGCTCCGGACAGTCTCTCCTACGAGCAGTACTTC.

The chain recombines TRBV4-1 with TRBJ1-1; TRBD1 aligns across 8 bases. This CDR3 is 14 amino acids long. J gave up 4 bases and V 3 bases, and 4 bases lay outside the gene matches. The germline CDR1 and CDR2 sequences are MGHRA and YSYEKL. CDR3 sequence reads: CASSQNRGATEAFF. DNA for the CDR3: TGCGCCAGCAGCCAGAACAGGGGGGCCACTGAAGCTTTCTTT.

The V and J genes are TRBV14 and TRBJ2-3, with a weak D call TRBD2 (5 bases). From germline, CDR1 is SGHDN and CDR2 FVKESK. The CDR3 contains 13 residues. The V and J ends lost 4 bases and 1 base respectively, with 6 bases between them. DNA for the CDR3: TGTGCCAGCAGCCCACTAGGCACAGATACGCAGTATTTT. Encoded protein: CASSPLGTDTQYF.

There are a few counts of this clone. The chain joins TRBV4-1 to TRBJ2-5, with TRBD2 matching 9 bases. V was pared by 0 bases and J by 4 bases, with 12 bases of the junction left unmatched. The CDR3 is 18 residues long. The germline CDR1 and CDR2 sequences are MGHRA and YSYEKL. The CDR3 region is CASSQEGRGGGALETQYF. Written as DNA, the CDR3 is TGCGCCAGCAGCCAAGAGGGCAGGGGCGGGGGGGCATTAGAGACCCAGTACTTC.

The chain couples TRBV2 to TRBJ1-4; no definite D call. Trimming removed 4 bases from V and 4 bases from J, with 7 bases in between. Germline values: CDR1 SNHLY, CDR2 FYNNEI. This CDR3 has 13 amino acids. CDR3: CASSAGLNEKLFF. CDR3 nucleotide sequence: TGTGCCAGCAGTGCCGGTCTTAATGAAAAACTGTTTTTT.

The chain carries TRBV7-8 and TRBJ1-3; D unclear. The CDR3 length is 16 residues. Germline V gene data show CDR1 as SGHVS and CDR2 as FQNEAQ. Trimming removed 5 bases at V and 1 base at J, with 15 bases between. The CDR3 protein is CASSPRLRLSGNTIYF. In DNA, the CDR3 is TGTGCCAGCAGCCCCAGACTGAGATTATCTGGAAACACCATATATTTT.

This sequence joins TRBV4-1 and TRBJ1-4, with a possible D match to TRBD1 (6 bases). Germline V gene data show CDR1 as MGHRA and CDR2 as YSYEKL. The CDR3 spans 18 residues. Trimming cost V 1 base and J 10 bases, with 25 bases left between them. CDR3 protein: CASSQGFSHGGGAAKLFF. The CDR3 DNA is TGCGCCAGCAGCCAAGGATTCTCCCACGGGGGCGGGGCAGCAAAACTGTTTTTT.

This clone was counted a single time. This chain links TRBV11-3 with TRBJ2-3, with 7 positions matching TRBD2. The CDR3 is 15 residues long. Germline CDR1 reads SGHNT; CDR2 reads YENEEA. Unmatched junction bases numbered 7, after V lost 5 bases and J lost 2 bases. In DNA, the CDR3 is TGTGCCAGCAGCCCGGGGGGACCTCCCACAGATACGCAGTATTTT. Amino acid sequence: CASSPGGPPTDTQYF.

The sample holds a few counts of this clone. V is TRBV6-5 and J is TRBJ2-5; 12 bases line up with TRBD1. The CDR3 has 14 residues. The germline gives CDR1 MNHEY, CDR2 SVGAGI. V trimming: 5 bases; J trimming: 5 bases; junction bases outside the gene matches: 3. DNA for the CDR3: TGTGCCAGCAGTCCGGGACAGGGGGCCGAGACCCAGTACTTC. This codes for CASSPGQGAETQYF.

The CDR3 DNA is TGTGCCAGCAGGCCGGTCGGGTCCCTCTCCTACGAGCAGTACTTC. This encodes CASRPVGSLSYEQYF. The chain uses TRBV6-6 and TRBJ2-7; D remains unclear. CDR3 size: 15 residues. The germline V gene encodes CDR1 MNHNY and CDR2 SVGAGI (reference sequence). Trimming stripped 6 bases from V and 0 bases from J, with 15 bases between.

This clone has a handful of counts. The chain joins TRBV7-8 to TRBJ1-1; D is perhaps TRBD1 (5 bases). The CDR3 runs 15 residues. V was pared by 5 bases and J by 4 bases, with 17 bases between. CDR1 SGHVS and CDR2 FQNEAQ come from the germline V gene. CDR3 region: CASSPREGYGTEAFF. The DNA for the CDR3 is TGTGCCAGCAGCCCCCGTGAGGGGTACGGCACTGAAGCTTTCTTT.

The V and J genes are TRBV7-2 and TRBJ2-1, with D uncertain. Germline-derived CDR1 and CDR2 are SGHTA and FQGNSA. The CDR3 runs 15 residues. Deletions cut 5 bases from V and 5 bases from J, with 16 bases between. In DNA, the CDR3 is TGTGCCAGCAGCCAAACGGGCTGGGCGGACAATGAGCAGTTCTTC. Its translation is CASSQTGWADNEQFF.

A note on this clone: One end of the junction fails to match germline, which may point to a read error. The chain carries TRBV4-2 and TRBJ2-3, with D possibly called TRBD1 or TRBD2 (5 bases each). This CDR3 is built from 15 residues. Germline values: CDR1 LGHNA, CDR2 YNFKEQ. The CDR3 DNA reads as TGTGCCAGCAGCCAAGGACCAGGGAGCATAGATACGCAGTATTTT. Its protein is CASSQGPGSIDTQYF.

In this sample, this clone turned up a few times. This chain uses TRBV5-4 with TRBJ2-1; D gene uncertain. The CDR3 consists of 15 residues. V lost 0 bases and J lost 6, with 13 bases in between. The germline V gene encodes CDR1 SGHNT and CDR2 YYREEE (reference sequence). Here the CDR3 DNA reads TGTGCCAGCAGCTTGGGTCTGGGGTCGCGCAATGAGCAGTTCTTC. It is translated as CASSLGLGSRNEQFF. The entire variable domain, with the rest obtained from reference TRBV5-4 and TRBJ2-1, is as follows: ETGVTQSPTHLIKTRGQQVTLRCSSQSGHNTVSWYQQALGQGPQFIFQYYREEENGRGNFPPRFSGLQFPNYSSELNVNALELDDSALYLCASSLGLGSRNEQFFGPGTRLTVL.

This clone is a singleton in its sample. DNA for the CDR3: TGTGCTAGTGGTTTGTGGACAGGGAACTCCTACGAGCAGTACTTC. Amino acids: CASGLWTGNSYEQYF. This chain links TRBV12-5 with TRBJ2-7; 8 bases align to TRBD1. Germline CDR1 and CDR2: LGHNT and FRNRAP. The junction had 3 bases not matched to a gene; V was cut back by 2 bases and J by 0 bases. The CDR3 is 15 residues long.

The CDR3 sequence: CASSAGEGETQYF. Here the CDR3 DNA reads TGCGCCAGCAGTGCGGGGGAGGGAGAGACCCAGTACTTC. The rearrangement uses TRBV10-2 and TRBJ2-5; 7 nucleotides line up with TRBD2. CDR1 is WSHSY, CDR2 SAAADI, per germline. J lost 4 bases, V lost 4 bases, and 3 bases had no gene match. The CDR3 is 13 amino acids.

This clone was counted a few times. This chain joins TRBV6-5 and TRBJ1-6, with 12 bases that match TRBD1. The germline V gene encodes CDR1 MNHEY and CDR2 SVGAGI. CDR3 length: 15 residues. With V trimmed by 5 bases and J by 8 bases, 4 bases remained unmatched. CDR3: CASSTGQGAYSPLHF. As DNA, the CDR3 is TGTGCCAGCAGTACGGGACAGGGGGCTTATTCACCCCTCCACTTT.

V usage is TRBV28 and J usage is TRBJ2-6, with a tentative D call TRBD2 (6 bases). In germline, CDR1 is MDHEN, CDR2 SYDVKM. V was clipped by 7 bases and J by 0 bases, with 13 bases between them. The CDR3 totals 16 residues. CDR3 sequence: CASTLGGTSGANVLTF. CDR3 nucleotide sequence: TGTGCCAGCACCCTTGGGGGGACCTCTGGGGCCAACGTCCTGACTTTC.

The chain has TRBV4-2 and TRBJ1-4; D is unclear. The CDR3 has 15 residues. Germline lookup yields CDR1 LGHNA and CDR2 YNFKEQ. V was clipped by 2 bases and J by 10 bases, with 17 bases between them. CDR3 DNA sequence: TGTGCCAGCAGCCAAAATCAAACCCTTCGTGGAAAACTGTTTTTT. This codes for CASSQNQTLRGKLFF.

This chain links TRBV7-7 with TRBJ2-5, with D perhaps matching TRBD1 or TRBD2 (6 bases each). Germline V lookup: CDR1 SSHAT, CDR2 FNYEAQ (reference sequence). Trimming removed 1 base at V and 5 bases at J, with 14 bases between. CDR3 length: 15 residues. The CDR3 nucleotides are TGTGCCAGCAGCTTAGAGTGGGGGGCTGAGGAGACCCAGTACTTC. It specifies CASSLEWGAEETQYF.

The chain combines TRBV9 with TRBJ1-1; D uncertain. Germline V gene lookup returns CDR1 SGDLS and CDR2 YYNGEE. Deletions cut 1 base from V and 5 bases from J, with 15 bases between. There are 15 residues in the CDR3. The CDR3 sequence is CASSVSDRRGTEAFF. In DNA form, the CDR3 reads TGTGCCAGCAGCGTAAGTGACCGCCGAGGAACTGAAGCTTTCTTT. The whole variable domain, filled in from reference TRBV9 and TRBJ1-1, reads DSGVTQTPKHLITATGQRVTLRCSPRSGDLSVYWYQQSLDQGLQFLIQYYNGEERAKGNILERFSAQQFPDLHSELNLSSLELGDSALYFCASSVSDRRGTEAFFGQGTRLTVV.

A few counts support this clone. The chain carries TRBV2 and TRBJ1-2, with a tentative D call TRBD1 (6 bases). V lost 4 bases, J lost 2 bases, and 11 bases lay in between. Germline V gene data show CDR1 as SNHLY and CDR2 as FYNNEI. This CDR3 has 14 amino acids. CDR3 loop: CASSGGHKNYGYTF. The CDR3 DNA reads TGTGCCAGCAGTGGGGGACACAAGAACTATGGCTACACCTTC.

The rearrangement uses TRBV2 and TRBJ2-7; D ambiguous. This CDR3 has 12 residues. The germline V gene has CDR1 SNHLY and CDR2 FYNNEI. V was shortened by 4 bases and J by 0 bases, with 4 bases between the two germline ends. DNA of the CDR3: TGTGCCAGCAGTGGGGACTCCTACGAGCAGTACTTC. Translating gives CASSGDSYEQYF.

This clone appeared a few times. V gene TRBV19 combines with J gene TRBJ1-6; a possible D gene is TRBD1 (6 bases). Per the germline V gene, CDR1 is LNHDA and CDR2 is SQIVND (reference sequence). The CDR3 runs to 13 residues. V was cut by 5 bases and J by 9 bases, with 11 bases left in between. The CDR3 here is CASSAQGSSPLHF. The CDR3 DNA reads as TGTGCCAGTAGTGCACAGGGTTCTTCACCCCTCCACTTT.